The rows below give T cell receptor beta chains drawn from one sample of a study of blood T cells in healthy people across ages. A single record per CDR3 protein comes from TCRdb applying MiXCR to the 5' RACE reads. The table records some 710,000 distinct CDR3 sequences, approximately 21% of them present only once. The sequencing input was blood. These receptors were collected from a man aged 70-80 years in good health. Both conserved end residues are part of each CDR3. A D gene is named only where the DNA matches it firmly. The listing skips clone size in some rows; elsewhere it reads once, few, many or a size class.

v_call: TRBV3-1
d_call: .
j_call: TRBJ1-5
clone_size: .
cdr3_length: 19
cdr3_nt: TGTGCCAGCAGCCAAGAGGCCATCTTTGAGACATCTGGCAATCAGCCCCAGCATTTT
cdr3_aa: CASSQEAIFETSGNQPQHF

v_call: TRBV30
d_call: .
j_call: TRBJ1-4
clone_size: .
cdr3_length: 14
cdr3_nt: TGTGCCTGGAGCCTGGGCGTGATGGATGAAAAACTGTTTTTT
cdr3_aa: CAWSLGVMDEKLFF

v_call: TRBV20-1
d_call: .
j_call: TRBJ1-1
clone_size: few
cdr3_length: 13
cdr3_nt: TGCAGTGCACAGGGCCTAGGGAACACTGAAGCTTTCTTT
cdr3_aa: CSAQGLGNTEAFF

v_call: TRBV18
d_call: TRBD1
j_call: TRBJ1-4
clone_size: few
cdr3_length: 15
cdr3_nt: TGTGCCAGCTCAGCCGCCGGGACAGGCAATGAAAAACTGTTTTTT
cdr3_aa: CASSAAGTGNEKLFF

v_call: TRBV10-3
d_call: .
j_call: TRBJ2-5
clone_size: .
cdr3_length: 14
cdr3_nt: TGTGCCATCAGTGAGGACGGAGCCCAAGAGACCCAGTACTTC
cdr3_aa: CAISEDGAQETQYF

v_call: TRBV12-5
d_call: .
j_call: TRBJ2-5
clone_size: .
cdr3_length: 14
cdr3_nt: TGTGCTAGTGGTTGGGGGGACGTCCAAGAGACCCAGTACTTC
cdr3_aa: CASGWGDVQETQYF

v_call: TRBV5-1
d_call: TRBD1
j_call: TRBJ2-4
clone_size: .
cdr3_length: 17
cdr3_nt: TGCGCCAGCAGCTTGGACCCCGGGACAGGGGGTTTGAACATTCAGTACTTC
cdr3_aa: CASSLDPGTGGLNIQYF

v_call: TRBV2
d_call: .
j_call: TRBJ2-5
clone_size: .
cdr3_length: 15
cdr3_nt: TGTGCCAGCAGTGAATTCGCTAGCGATCTTGGGGCCCAGTACTTC
cdr3_aa: CASSEFASDLGAQYF

v_call: TRBV19
d_call: .
j_call: TRBJ1-2
clone_size: .
cdr3_length: 14
cdr3_nt: TGTGCCAGTAGTACCCGGGTAGCTGGCTATGGCTACACCTTC
cdr3_aa: CASSTRVAGYGYTF

v_call: TRBV3-1
d_call: .
j_call: TRBJ1-1
clone_size: few
cdr3_length: 14
cdr3_nt: TGTGCCAGCAGCCAAAGGGGTGGGAACACTGAAGCTTTCTTT
cdr3_aa: CASSQRGGNTEAFF

v_call: TRBV5-1
d_call: .
j_call: TRBJ1-5
clone_size: few
cdr3_length: 15
cdr3_nt: TGCGCCAGCAGCTTGTTCGGACAGTCCGATCAGCCCCAGCATTTT
cdr3_aa: CASSLFGQSDQPQHF

v_call: TRBV11-3
d_call: .
j_call: TRBJ1-1
clone_size: .
cdr3_length: 13
cdr3_nt: TGTGCCAGCAGCCGCCAACCGGACACTGAAGCTTTCTTT
cdr3_aa: CASSRQPDTEAFF

v_call: TRBV5-1
d_call: .
j_call: TRBJ1-2
clone_size: many
cdr3_length: 14
cdr3_nt: TGCGCCAGCCGCGAGGGCGTTGCTAACTATGGCTACACCTTC
cdr3_aa: CASREGVANYGYTF

v_call: TRBV14
d_call: .
j_call: TRBJ1-6
clone_size: .
cdr3_length: 13
cdr3_nt: TGTGCCAGCAGCCAGATTCCGGGTACCGGGATCCACTTT
cdr3_aa: CASSQIPGTGIHF

v_call: TRBV25-1
d_call: TRBD2
j_call: TRBJ2-2
clone_size: .
cdr3_length: 14
cdr3_nt: TGTGCCAGTCTCGGGACTAGATCTCACCGGGAGCTGTTTTTT
cdr3_aa: CASLGTRSHRELFF

v_call: TRBV24-1
d_call: .
j_call: TRBJ1-5
clone_size: .
cdr3_length: 12
cdr3_nt: TGTGCCACCAGTAACCTAGGAGGGCCCCAGCATTTT
cdr3_aa: CATSNLGGPQHF

v_call: TRBV12-3/TRBV12-4
d_call: .
j_call: TRBJ1-6
clone_size: few
cdr3_length: 14
cdr3_nt: TGTGCCAGCCGGGACAATCCCTATAATTCACCCCTCCACTTT
cdr3_aa: CASRDNPYNSPLHF

v_call: TRBV28
d_call: .
j_call: TRBJ1-5
clone_size: .
cdr3_length: 14
cdr3_nt: TGTGCCAGCAGTTTGGGGGGTACGTGGCAGCCCCAGCATTTT
cdr3_aa: CASSLGGTWQPQHF

v_call: TRBV24-1
d_call: .
j_call: TRBJ2-5
clone_size: .
cdr3_length: 14
cdr3_nt: TGTGCCACCAGTGATTTGAAGATAGGCGAGACCCAGTACTTC
cdr3_aa: CATSDLKIGETQYF

v_call: TRBV19
d_call: TRBD1
j_call: TRBJ1-1
clone_size: .
cdr3_length: 12
cdr3_nt: TGTGCCAGCGGACAGGGGACCACTGAAGCTTTCTTT
cdr3_aa: CASGQGTTEAFF

v_call: TRBV28
d_call: TRBD1
j_call: TRBJ2-7
clone_size: few
cdr3_length: 14
cdr3_nt: TGTGCCAGCAGTCCCCGACAGGGTATGAACGAGCAGTACTTC
cdr3_aa: CASSPRQGMNEQYF

v_call: TRBV23-1
d_call: TRBD1
j_call: TRBJ1-1
clone_size: few
cdr3_length: 14
cdr3_nt: TGCGCCAGCAGTCAAAACAGGGGGAGGACTGAAGCTTTCTTT
cdr3_aa: CASSQNRGRTEAFF

v_call: TRBV12-3/TRBV12-4
d_call: .
j_call: TRBJ1-4
clone_size: .
cdr3_length: 14
cdr3_nt: TGTGCCAGCAGTTTGAGCAGGGCGGAAGAAAAACTGTTTTTT
cdr3_aa: CASSLSRAEEKLFF

v_call: TRBV28
d_call: .
j_call: TRBJ2-7
clone_size: many
cdr3_length: 13
cdr3_nt: TGTGCCAGCAAGTTGGGAGGGGGCCACGAGCAGTACTTC
cdr3_aa: CASKLGGGHEQYF

v_call: TRBV20-1
d_call: TRBD2
j_call: TRBJ2-3
clone_size: few
cdr3_length: 15
cdr3_nt: TGCAGTGCTAGATCGAGCGGGACTACCACAGATACGCAGTATTTT
cdr3_aa: CSARSSGTTTDTQYF

v_call: TRBV20-1
d_call: .
j_call: TRBJ2-7
clone_size: .
cdr3_length: 13
cdr3_nt: TGCAGTGCTGGAGGGCAGGGTACCTACGAGCAGTACTTC
cdr3_aa: CSAGGQGTYEQYF